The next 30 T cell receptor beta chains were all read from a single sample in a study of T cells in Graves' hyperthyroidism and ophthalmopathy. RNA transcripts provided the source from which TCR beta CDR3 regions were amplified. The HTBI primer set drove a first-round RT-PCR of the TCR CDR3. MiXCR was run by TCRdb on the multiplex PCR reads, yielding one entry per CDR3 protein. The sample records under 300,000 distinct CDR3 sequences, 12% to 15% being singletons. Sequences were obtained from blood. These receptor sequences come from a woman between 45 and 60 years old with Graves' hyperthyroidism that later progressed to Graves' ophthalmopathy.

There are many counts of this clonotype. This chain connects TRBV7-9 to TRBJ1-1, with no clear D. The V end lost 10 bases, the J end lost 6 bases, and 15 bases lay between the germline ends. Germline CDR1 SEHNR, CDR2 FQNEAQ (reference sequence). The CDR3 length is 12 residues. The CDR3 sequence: CAISRRRPEAFF. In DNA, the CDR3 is TGTGCCATCTCCCGGAGGAGGCCTGAAGCTTTCTTT.

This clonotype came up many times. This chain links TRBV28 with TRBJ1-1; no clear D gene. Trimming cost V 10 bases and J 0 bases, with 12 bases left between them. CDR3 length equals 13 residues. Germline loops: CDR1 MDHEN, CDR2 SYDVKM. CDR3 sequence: CATTWDLNTEAFF. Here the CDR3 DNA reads TGTGCCACCACGTGGGATTTGAACACTGAAGCTTTCTTT.

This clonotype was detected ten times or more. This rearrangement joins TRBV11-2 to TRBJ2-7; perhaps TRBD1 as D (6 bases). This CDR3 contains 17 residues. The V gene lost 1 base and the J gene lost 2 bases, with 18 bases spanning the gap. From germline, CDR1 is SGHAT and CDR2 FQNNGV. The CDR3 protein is CASSLVAAGATTYEQYF. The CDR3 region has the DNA TGTGCCAGCAGCTTAGTTGCGGCAGGGGCCACAACCTACGAGCAGTACTTC.

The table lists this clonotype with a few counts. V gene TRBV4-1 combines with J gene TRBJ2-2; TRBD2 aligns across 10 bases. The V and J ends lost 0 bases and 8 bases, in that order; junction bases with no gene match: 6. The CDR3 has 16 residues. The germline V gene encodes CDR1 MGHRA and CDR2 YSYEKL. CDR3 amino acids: CASSQDVLAGVGELFF. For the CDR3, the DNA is TGCGCCAGCAGCCAAGATGTTCTAGCGGGAGTGGGGGAGCTGTTTTTT.

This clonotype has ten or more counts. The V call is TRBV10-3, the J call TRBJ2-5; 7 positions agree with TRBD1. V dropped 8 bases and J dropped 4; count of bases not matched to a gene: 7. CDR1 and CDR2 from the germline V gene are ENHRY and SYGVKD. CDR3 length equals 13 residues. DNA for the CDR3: TGTGCCATCGGGACAGAGGGGAGAGAGACCCAGTACTTC. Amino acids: CAIGTEGRETQYF.

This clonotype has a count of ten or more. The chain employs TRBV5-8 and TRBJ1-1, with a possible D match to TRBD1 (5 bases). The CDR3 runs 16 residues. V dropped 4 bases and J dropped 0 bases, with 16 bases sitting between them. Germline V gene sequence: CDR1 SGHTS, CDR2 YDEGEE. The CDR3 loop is CASSPPSGPMNTEAFF. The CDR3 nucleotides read TGTGCCAGCAGCCCACCGTCAGGGCCCATGAACACTGAAGCTTTCTTT.

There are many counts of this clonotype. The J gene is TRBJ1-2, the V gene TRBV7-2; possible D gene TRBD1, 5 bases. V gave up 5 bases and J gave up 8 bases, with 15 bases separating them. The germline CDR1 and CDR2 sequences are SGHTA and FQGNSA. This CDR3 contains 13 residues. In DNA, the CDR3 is TGTGCCAGCAGCCCGGCCGGGGGACGCGGCTACACCTTC. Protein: CASSPAGGRGYTF.

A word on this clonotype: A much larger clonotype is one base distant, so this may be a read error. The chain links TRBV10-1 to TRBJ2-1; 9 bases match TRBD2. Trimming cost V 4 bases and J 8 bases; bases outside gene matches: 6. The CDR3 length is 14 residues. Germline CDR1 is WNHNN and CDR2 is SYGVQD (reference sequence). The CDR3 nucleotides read TGCGCCAGCAGTGGGTCGGCGGGAGGGGATGAGCAGTTCTTC. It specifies CASSGSAGGDEQFF.

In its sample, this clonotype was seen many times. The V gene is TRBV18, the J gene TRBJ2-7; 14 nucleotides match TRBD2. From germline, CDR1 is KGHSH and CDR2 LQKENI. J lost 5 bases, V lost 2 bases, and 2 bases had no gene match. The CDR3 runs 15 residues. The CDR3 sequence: CASSPGTSGRDEQYF. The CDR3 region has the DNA TGTGCCAGCTCACCAGGGACTAGCGGGAGAGACGAGCAGTACTTC.

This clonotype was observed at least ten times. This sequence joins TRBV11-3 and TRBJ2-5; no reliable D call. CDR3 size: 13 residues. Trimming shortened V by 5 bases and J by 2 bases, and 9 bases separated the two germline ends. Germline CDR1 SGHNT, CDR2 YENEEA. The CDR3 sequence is CASSLTYQETQYF. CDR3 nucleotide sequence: TGTGCCAGCAGCCTGACGTATCAAGAGACCCAGTACTTC. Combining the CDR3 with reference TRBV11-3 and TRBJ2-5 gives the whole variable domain EAGVVQSPRYKIIEKKQPVAFWCNPISGHNTLYWYLQNLGQGPELLIRYENEEAVDDSQLPKDRFSAERLKGVDSTLKIQPAELGDSAVYLCASSLTYQETQYFGPGTRLLVL.

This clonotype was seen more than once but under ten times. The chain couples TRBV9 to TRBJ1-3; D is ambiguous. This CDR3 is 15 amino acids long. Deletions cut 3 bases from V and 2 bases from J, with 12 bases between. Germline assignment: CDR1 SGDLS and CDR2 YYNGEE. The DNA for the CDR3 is TGTGCCAGCAGCGCCCGCGGGGTCACTGGAAACACCATATATTTT. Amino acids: CASSARGVTGNTIYF.

DNA for the CDR3: TGTGCCAGCAGCCCCCGGGGCGCGCTTGGCTACACCTTC. As protein: CASSPRGALGYTF. The chain carries TRBV7-9 and TRBJ1-2, with a possible D match to TRBD1 (5 bases). The V and J ends lost 5 bases and 7 bases respectively, with 14 bases between them. There are 13 residues in the CDR3. The germline gives CDR1 SEHNR, CDR2 FQNEAQ (reference sequence). The full variable domain, in which reference TRBV7-9 and TRBJ1-2 provide the parts outside the CDR3, is DTGVSQNPRHKITKRGQNVTFRCDPISEHNRLYWYRQTLGQGPEFLTYFQNEAQLEKSRLLSDRFSAERPKGSFSTLEIQRTEQGDSAMYLCASSPRGALGYTFGSGTRLTVV.

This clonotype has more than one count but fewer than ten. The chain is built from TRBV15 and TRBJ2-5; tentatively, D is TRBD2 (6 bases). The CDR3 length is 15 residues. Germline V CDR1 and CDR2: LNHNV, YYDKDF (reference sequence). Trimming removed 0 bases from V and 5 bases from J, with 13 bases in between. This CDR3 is CATSRDRPGVETQYF. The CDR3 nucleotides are TGTGCCACCAGCAGAGACCGTCCGGGGGTGGAGACCCAGTACTTC.

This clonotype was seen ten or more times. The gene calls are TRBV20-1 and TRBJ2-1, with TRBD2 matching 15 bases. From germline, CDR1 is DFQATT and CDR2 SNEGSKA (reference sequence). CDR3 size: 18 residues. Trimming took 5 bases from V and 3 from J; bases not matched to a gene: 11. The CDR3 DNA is TGCAGTGCTGAGGGGTGGACTAGCGGGAGGGATTACTACAATGAGCAGTTCTTC. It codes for CSAEGWTSGRDYYNEQFF.

The CDR3 region is CASRRWQADNEQFF. CDR3 sequence (DNA): TGTGCCAGTAGAAGGTGGCAGGCGGACAATGAGCAGTTCTTC. This chain joins TRBV19 and TRBJ2-1; D gene uncertain. Germline-derived CDR1 and CDR2 are LNHDA and SQIVND (reference sequence). The CDR3 consists of 14 residues. V gave up 6 bases and J gave up 5 bases, with 14 bases separating them. Together with reference TRBV19 and TRBJ2-1, the CDR3 gives the full variable domain: DGGITQSPKYLFRKEGQNVTLSCEQNLNHDAMYWYRQDPGQGLRLIYYSQIVNDFQKGDIAEGYSVSREKKESFPLTVTSAQKNPTAFYLCASRRWQADNEQFFGPGTRLTVL.

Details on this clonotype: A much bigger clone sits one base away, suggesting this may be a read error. As DNA, the CDR3 is TGCGCCAGCAGGTGGGGCTGCAATGAGCAGTTCTTC. As protein: CASRWGCNEQFF. This sequence joins TRBV5-1 and TRBJ2-1; D is perhaps TRBD1 (5 bases). V shed 5 bases and J shed 6 bases, with 9 bases lying between them. Germline V lookup: CDR1 SGHRS, CDR2 YFSETQ. There are 12 residues in the CDR3. The entire variable domain, with the rest obtained from reference TRBV5-1 and TRBJ2-1, is as follows: KAGVTQTPRYLIKTRGQQVTLSCSPISGHRSVSWYQQTPGQGLQFLFEYFSETQRNKGNFPGRFSGRQFSNSRSEMNVSTLELGDSALYLCASRWGCNEQFFGPGTRLTVL.

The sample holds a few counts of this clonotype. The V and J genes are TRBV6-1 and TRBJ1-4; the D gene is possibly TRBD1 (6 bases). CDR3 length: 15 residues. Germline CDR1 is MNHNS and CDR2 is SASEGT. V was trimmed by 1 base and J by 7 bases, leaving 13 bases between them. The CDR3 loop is CASSEGGGKGEKLFF. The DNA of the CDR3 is TGTGCCAGCAGTGAAGGAGGGGGGAAGGGTGAAAAACTGTTTTTT.

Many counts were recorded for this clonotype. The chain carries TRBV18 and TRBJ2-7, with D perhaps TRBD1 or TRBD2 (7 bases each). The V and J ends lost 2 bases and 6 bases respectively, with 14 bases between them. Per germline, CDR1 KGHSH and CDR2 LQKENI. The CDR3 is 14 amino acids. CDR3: CASSPGGRGLEQYF. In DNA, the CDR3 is TGTGCCAGCTCACCAGGAGGGAGGGGGCTCGAGCAGTACTTC.

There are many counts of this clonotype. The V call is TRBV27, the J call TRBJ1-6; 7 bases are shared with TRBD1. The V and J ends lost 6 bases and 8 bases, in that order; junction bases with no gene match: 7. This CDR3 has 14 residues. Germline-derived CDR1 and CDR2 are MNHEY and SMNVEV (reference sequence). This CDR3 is CASRPTGMDSPLHF. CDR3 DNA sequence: TGTGCCAGCAGACCGACAGGGATGGATTCACCCCTCCACTTT.

In DNA, the CDR3 is TGCGCCAGCAGCAGTAGCGGGAGGGCCGAGCAAGAGACCCAGTACTTC. It encodes CASSSSGRAEQETQYF. The V call is TRBV5-1, the J call TRBJ2-5; TRBD2 matches 11 bases. J was trimmed by 2 bases and V by 4 bases; bases with no gene match: 7. Germline V gives CDR1 SGHRS, CDR2 YFSETQ. This CDR3 spans 16 amino acids.

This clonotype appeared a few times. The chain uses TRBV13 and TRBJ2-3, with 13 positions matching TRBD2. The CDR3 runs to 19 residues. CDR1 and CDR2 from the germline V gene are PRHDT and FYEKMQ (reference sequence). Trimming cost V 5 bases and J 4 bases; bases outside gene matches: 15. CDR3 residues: CASSPGGFGTSGKSDTQYF. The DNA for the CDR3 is TGTGCCAGCAGCCCAGGGGGTTTCGGGACTAGCGGGAAATCAGATACGCAGTATTTT.

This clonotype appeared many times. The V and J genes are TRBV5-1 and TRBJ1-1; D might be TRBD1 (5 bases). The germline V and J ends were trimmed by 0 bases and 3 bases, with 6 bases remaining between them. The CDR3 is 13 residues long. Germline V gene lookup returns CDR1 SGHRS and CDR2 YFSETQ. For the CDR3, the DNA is TGCGCCAGCAGCTTGGGACAGCACACTGAAGCTTTCTTT. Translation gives CASSLGQHTEAFF.

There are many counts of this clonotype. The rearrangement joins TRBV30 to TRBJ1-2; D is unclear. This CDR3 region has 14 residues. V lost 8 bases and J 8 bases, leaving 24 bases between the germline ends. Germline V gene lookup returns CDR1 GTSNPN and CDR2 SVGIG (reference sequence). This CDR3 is CADQRKGGYGGYTF. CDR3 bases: TGTGCCGACCAACGTAAGGGAGGGTACGGAGGCTACACCTTC. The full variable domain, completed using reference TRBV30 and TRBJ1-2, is SQTIHQWPATLVQPVGSPLSLECTVEGTSNPNLYWYRQAAGRGLQLLFYSVGIGQISSEVPQNLSASRPQDRQFILSSKKLLLSDSGFYLCADQRKGGYGGYTFGSGTRLTVV.

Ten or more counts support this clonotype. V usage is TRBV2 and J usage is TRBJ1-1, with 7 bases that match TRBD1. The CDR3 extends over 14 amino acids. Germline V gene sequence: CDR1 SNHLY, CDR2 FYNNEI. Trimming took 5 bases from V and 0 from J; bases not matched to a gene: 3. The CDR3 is CASSTGQMNTEAFF. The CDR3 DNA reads TGTGCCAGCAGTACGGGACAGATGAACACTGAAGCTTTCTTT.

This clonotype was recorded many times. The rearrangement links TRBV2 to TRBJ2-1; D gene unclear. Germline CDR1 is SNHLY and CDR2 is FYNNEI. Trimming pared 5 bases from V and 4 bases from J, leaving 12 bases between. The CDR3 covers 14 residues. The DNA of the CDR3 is TGTGCCAGCAGTCGACGGCCCCAATACAATGAGCAGTTCTTC. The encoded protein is CASSRRPQYNEQFF.

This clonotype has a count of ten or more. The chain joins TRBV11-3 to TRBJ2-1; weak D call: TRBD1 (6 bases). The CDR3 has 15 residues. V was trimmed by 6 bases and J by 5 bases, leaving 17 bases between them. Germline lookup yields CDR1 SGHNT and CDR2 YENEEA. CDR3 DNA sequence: TGTGCCAGCAGGTCCGGGTCAGGGGAAGACAATGAGCAGTTCTTC. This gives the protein CASRSGSGEDNEQFF. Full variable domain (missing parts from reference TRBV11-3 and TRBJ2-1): EAGVVQSPRYKIIEKKQPVAFWCNPISGHNTLYWYLQNLGQGPELLIRYENEEAVDDSQLPKDRFSAERLKGVDSTLKIQPAELGDSAVYLCASRSGSGEDNEQFFGPGTRLTVL.

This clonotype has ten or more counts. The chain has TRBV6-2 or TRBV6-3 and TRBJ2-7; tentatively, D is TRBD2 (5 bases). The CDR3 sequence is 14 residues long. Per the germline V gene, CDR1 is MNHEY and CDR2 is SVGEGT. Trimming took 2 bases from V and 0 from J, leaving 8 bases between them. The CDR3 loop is CASSYGAASYEQYF. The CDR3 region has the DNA TGTGCCAGCAGTTACGGAGCGGCCTCCTACGAGCAGTACTTC.

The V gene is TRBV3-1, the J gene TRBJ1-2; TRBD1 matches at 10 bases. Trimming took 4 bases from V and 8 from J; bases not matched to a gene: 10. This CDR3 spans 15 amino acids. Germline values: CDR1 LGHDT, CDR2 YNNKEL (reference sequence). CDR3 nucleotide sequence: TGTGCCAGCAGCCCACGGACAGGGGGAGTCGTAGGCTACACCTTC. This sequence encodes CASSPRTGGVVGYTF.

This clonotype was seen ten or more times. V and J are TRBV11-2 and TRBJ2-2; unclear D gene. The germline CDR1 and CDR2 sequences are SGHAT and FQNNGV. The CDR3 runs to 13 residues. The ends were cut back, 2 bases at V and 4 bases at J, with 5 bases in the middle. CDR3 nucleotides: TGTGCCAGCAGCTTATACCCCACCGGGGAGCTGTTTTTT. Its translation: CASSLYPTGELFF.

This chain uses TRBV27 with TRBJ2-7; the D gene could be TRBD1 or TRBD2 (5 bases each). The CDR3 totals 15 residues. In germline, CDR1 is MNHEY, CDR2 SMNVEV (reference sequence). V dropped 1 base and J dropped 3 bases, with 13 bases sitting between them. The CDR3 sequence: CASSLWYGTGYEQYF. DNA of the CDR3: TGTGCCAGCAGTTTATGGTACGGGACGGGCTACGAGCAGTACTTC.